One sample yielded the 27 T cell receptor beta chains listed below, sequenced in a study of T-cell reconstitution after alpha-beta-depleted transplantation in children. Unique molecular identifiers were used to barcode this TCRbeta library. From the PCR reads, TCRdb called clonotypes with MiXCR, one entry per CDR3 protein. The data hold about 540,000 distinct CDR3 sequences, with 15% to 20% observed a single time. Sequenced here: PBMCs from the stem cell graft donor, sampled from the stem cell graft. These receptor sequences come from a human donor who donated a stem cell graft to a child with acute lymphoblastic leukemia.

This clonotype was counted a few times. V usage is TRBV29-1 and J usage is TRBJ1-1; D remains unclear. Germline CDR1 SQVTM, CDR2 ANQGSEA. This CDR3 has 14 amino acids. V shed 1 base and J shed 4 bases, with 13 bases lying between them. The CDR3 DNA is TGCAGCGTTGAAGGTCCGGTGTTCAGCACTGAAGCTTTCTTT. It encodes CSVEGPVFSTEAFF.

This chain connects TRBV11-2 to TRBJ2-1; D is unclear. The CDR3 is made up of 16 amino acids. Germline CDR1 reads SGHAT; CDR2 reads FQNNGV. With 0 bases removed from V and 4 bases from J, the gap between germline ends came to 13 bases. The CDR3 nucleotides are TGTGCCAGCAGCTTAGATACGGAGCCACCGTACAATGAGCAGTTCTTC. This encodes CASSLDTEPPYNEQFF.

This clonotype appeared a few times. V is TRBV7-3 and J is TRBJ2-1, with D possibly called TRBD1 or TRBD2 (5 bases each). The germline gives CDR1 SGHTA, CDR2 FQGTGA. CDR3 length: 16 residues. Trimming stripped 8 bases from V and 0 bases from J, with 17 bases between. The chain's CDR3 is CASQMGVPSSYNEQFF. In DNA, the CDR3 is TGTGCCAGCCAAATGGGGGTGCCGAGCTCCTACAATGAGCAGTTCTTC.

This clonotype was detected only once. J is TRBJ2-7 and V is TRBV9; 7 bases agree with TRBD1. V dropped 3 bases and J dropped 6; count of bases not matched to a gene: 3. The CDR3 runs 12 residues. In germline, CDR1 is SGDLS, CDR2 YYNGEE. The CDR3 bases are TGTGCCAGCAGCGGCGGACAGGTCGAGCAGTACTTC. This sequence encodes CASSGGQVEQYF.

The chain couples TRBV2 to TRBJ1-2; D remains unclear. The CDR3 is 11 residues long. V lost 6 bases and J lost 3, with 5 bases in between. Looked up from germline, CDR1 is SNHLY and CDR2 is FYNNEI. The CDR3 spells CASSPHYGYTF. The CDR3 bases are TGTGCCAGCAGCCCCCACTATGGCTACACCTTC.

This clonotype was found a few times. The CDR3 coding sequence is TGTGCCAGCAGTTACCGTTGGACAGGGGGGACTGAAGCTTTCTTT. Its protein product is CASSYRWTGGTEAFF. The rearrangement uses TRBV6-5 and TRBJ1-1, with 10 bases fitting TRBD1. Trimming cost V 2 bases and J 5 bases; bases outside gene matches: 5. Germline CDR1 is MNHEY and CDR2 is SVGAGI. There are 15 residues in the CDR3.

This sequence joins TRBV11-1 and TRBJ2-2, with 12 positions matching TRBD1. Germline V gene lookup returns CDR1 SGHAT and CDR2 FQDESV (reference sequence). CDR3 length: 19 amino acids. V lost 3 bases to trimming and J lost 5 bases; unmatched junction nucleotides: 13. The CDR3 protein is CASSFYRDRGRISTGELFF. CDR3 coding DNA: TGTGCCAGCAGCTTTTACCGGGACAGGGGGCGGATAAGTACCGGGGAGCTGTTTTTT.

The chain carries TRBV5-1 and TRBJ2-1, with a tentative D call TRBD1 (5 bases). The CDR3 contains 15 residues. CDR1 is SGHRS, CDR2 YFSETQ, per germline. Trimming left V 0 bases short and J 4 bases short, with 11 bases between. CDR3 DNA sequence: TGCGCCAGCAGCTTGGAAGGGGCACCTTACAATGAGCAGTTCTTC. Amino acid sequence: CASSLEGAPYNEQFF.

The genes are TRBV7-9 and TRBJ2-6, with no clear D. The ends were cut back, 5 bases at V and 4 bases at J, with 12 bases in the middle. Germline V gene lookup returns CDR1 SEHNR and CDR2 FQNEAQ (reference sequence). The CDR3 consists of 15 residues. The CDR3 here is CASSPPSAGANVLTF. For the CDR3, the DNA is TGTGCCAGCAGCCCCCCAAGTGCGGGGGCCAACGTCCTGACTTTC.

The chain couples TRBV12-2 to TRBJ2-5; the table's D call, TRBD2, was not checked against the DNA. TRBV12-2 constitutes a pseudogene. The CDR3 is 15 residues long. CDR3 bases: TGTGCAAGTCGCTTAGGGGGACTAGCGGAAGAGACCCAGTACTTC. The encoded protein is CASRLGGLAEETQYF.

This clonotype was picked up many times. The J gene is TRBJ2-1, the V gene TRBV15; D could derive from TRBD1 or TRBD2 (5 bases each). The germline V gene encodes CDR1 LNHNV and CDR2 YYDKDF (reference sequence). The CDR3 consists of 13 residues. V lost 9 bases and J 0 bases, leaving 9 bases between the germline ends. The CDR3 nucleotides read TGTGCCACGGGGGTTAGCTCCTACAATGAGCAGTTCTTC. Amino acids: CATGVSSYNEQFF.

This chain links TRBV7-2 with TRBJ2-1, with a weak D call TRBD1 (5 bases). Trimming cost V 1 base and J 3 bases, with 10 bases left between them. The germline V gene has CDR1 SGHTA and CDR2 FQGNSA. The CDR3 sequence is 15 residues long. CDR3 region: CASSLVSGNYNEQFF. The DNA of the CDR3 is TGTGCCAGCAGCTTAGTCTCAGGGAACTACAATGAGCAGTTCTTC. Complete variable domain (other parts from reference TRBV7-2 and TRBJ2-1): GAGVSQSPSNKVTEKGKDVELRCDPISGHTALYWYRQSLGQGLEFLIYFQGNSAPDKSGLPSDRFSAERTGGSVSTLTIQRTQQEDSAVYLCASSLVSGNYNEQFFGPGTRLTVL.

CDR3 sequence (DNA): TGTGCCAGCAGTGGTGGGGCTAGCACAGATACGCAGTATTTT. It encodes CASSGGASTDTQYF. The chain couples TRBV12-3 or TRBV12-4 to TRBJ2-3; TRBD1 might be the D (5 bases). CDR3 length: 14 amino acids. Trimming removed 5 bases from V and 0 bases from J, with 9 bases in between.

The V and J genes are TRBV20-1 and TRBJ2-7, with D tentatively TRBD1 (7 bases). The CDR3 sequence is 15 residues long. From germline, CDR1 is DFQATT and CDR2 SNEGSKA (reference sequence). V was clipped by 1 base and J by 0 bases, with 13 bases between them. The DNA for the CDR3 is TGCAGTGCTAGAGGCAGGGGGGCCCCCTCCTACGAGCAGTACTTC. It is translated as CSARGRGAPSYEQYF.

The chain has TRBV7-6 and TRBJ2-7; possibly TRBD2 for D (6 bases). The germline V gene encodes CDR1 SGHVS and CDR2 FNYEAQ. V dropped 0 bases and J dropped 5 bases, with 23 bases sitting between them. This CDR3 spans 18 amino acids. CDR3 sequence reads: CASSLALGAGSSDDEQYF. In DNA, the CDR3 is TGTGCCAGCAGCTTAGCCTTAGGAGCGGGCTCCTCTGATGACGAGCAGTACTTC. The whole variable domain, filled in from reference TRBV7-6 and TRBJ2-7, reads GAGVSQSPRYKVTKRGQDVALRCDPISGHVSLYWYRQALGQGPEFLTYFNYEAQQDKSGLPNDRFSAERPEGSISTLTIQRTEQRDSAMYRCASSLALGAGSSDDEQYFGPGTRLTVT.

This chain connects TRBV29-1 to TRBJ2-2; 7 nucleotides align to TRBD1. The CDR3 extends over 14 amino acids. Trimming at V came to 0 bases and at J to 6 bases, leaving 4 bases not matched to a gene. The germline V gene encodes CDR1 SQVTM and CDR2 ANQGSEA. The CDR3 protein is CSVEEWQGAGELFF. The CDR3 coding sequence is TGCAGCGTTGAAGAATGGCAGGGGGCCGGGGAGCTGTTTTTT.

This sequence joins TRBV7-9 and TRBJ2-5; tentative D call: TRBD2 (5 bases). This CDR3 is 14 amino acids long. V was pared by 0 bases and J by 5 bases, with 10 bases between. Looked up from germline, CDR1 is SEHNR and CDR2 is FQNEAQ (reference sequence). The CDR3 reads CASSLAGPGETQYF. CDR3 nucleotides: TGTGCCAGCAGCTTAGCGGGTCCGGGGGAGACCCAGTACTTC.

This clonotype showed up just once. The CDR3 region is CASRPGGPTYEQYF. In DNA, the CDR3 is TGTGCCAGCAGGCCCGGGGGCCCAACCTACGAGCAGTACTTC. The J gene is TRBJ2-7, the V gene TRBV12-3 or TRBV12-4; D might be TRBD1 or TRBD2, each matching 6 bases. CDR3 size: 14 residues. Trimming left V 6 bases short and J 2 bases short, with 14 bases between.

V usage is TRBV3-1 and J usage is TRBJ2-7; 8 bases agree with TRBD1. Germline CDR1 is LGHDT and CDR2 is YNNKEL (reference sequence). The trim removed 2 bases at V and 6 bases at J, leaving 3 bases unmatched. The CDR3 totals 13 residues. CDR3 amino acids: CASSQLTGGEQYF. The CDR3 DNA reads TGTGCCAGCAGCCAACTTACAGGGGGCGAGCAGTACTTC.

The rearrangement links TRBV5-1 to TRBJ2-2; the D is unclear. The germline V and J ends were trimmed by 2 bases and 4 bases, with 9 bases remaining between them. The CDR3 is 14 amino acids. Germline-derived CDR1 and CDR2 are SGHRS and YFSETQ. CDR3 protein: CASSFLASTGELFF. The CDR3 DNA reads as TGCGCCAGCAGCTTTTTGGCGAGCACCGGGGAGCTGTTTTTT.

The chain joins TRBV6-1 to TRBJ1-2, with D possibly matching TRBD1 (6 bases). This CDR3 has 13 amino acids. V was shortened by 5 bases and J by 4 bases, with 11 bases between the two germline ends. Germline CDR1 MNHNS, CDR2 SASEGT. CDR3 bases: TGTGCCAGCAGTCATGACAGGTCCTATGGCTACACCTTC. This gives the protein CASSHDRSYGYTF.

J is TRBJ2-1 and V is TRBV11-3; possible D gene TRBD2, 6 bases. Germline V lookup: CDR1 SGHNT, CDR2 YENEEA. The CDR3 covers 14 residues. The V gene lost 5 bases and the J gene lost 8 bases, with 16 bases spanning the gap. The CDR3 region is CASSSRDSLHEQFF. The CDR3, as DNA: TGTGCCAGCAGCAGCCGGGACTCGCTCCATGAGCAGTTCTTC.

This clonotype was observed many times. The junction departs from germline at one end; a sequencing error may be responsible. V and J are TRBV5-1 and TRBJ2-7; 7 bases map to TRBD2. This CDR3 is 14 amino acids long. The germline CDR1 and CDR2 sequences are SGHRS and YFSETQ. In nucleotides, the CDR3 is TGTGCCAGCAGCTTAGCGGGCCGAGCCTACGAGCAGTACTTC. Translation: CASSLAGRAYEQYF.

The chain uses TRBV5-5 and TRBJ2-7, with a weak D call TRBD2 (6 bases). The CDR3 consists of 16 residues. Germline CDR1 is SGHKS and CDR2 is YYEKEE (reference sequence). V was trimmed by 4 bases and J by 6 bases, leaving 23 bases between them. The CDR3 DNA reads as TGTGCCAGCAGCGCCTACAACGGGCCCCGGGGGTCCGAGCAGTACTTC. It yields the protein CASSAYNGPRGSEQYF.

J is TRBJ2-7 and V is TRBV20-1, with 7 bases lining up with TRBD1. There are 14 residues in the CDR3. Trimming took 6 bases from V and 6 from J; bases not matched to a gene: 14. Germline V gene lookup returns CDR1 DFQATT and CDR2 SNEGSKA (reference sequence). CDR3 protein: CSALPGQWGFEQYF. CDR3 in DNA: TGCAGTGCCCTCCCGGGACAGTGGGGCTTCGAGCAGTACTTC.

The chain links TRBV10-3 to TRBJ2-4; D might be TRBD2 (5 bases). Germline V gene lookup returns CDR1 ENHRY and CDR2 SYGVKD. Trimming left V 3 bases short and J 7 bases short, with 16 bases between. The CDR3 runs to 15 residues. CDR3: CAISDGEPSLNIQYF. The CDR3 nucleotides read TGTGCCATCAGTGATGGGGAGCCCTCGTTGAACATTCAGTACTTC.

This clonotype was counted at least ten times. The rearrangement joins TRBV19 to TRBJ1-1; D remains ambiguous. This CDR3 has 12 amino acids. Germline loops: CDR1 LNHDA, CDR2 SQIVND (reference sequence). Between the trimmed V and J ends, which lost 0 bases and 4 bases, there was a span of 3 bases. This CDR3 is CASSIDSTEAFF. The DNA for the CDR3 is TGTGCCAGTAGTATAGACAGCACTGAAGCTTTCTTT.